This T cell receptor (beta chain) is from a study of read filtering for tumor transcriptome and immune sequencing. This clonotype was counted ten times or more. Its antigen is unknown. The germline CDR1 and CDR2 sequences are MNHNY and SVGAGI (reference sequence). Trimming pared 6 bases from V and 9 bases from J, leaving 15 bases between. The CDR3 totals 14 residues. Molecular barcoded adaptors covering alpha/delta and beta/gamma chains were used on 400 to 450 ng RNA. TCRdb called the reads again in MiXCR, with one record for every CDR3 protein. The sample records about 86,000 distinct CDR3 sequences, roughly 12% being singletons. Findings and caveats of the study: Single-read clonotypes: roughly four fifths of IR-seq clonotypes (about 4% of reads), roughly 73% of RNA-seq clonotypes (44.6% of reads). Correlation between methods rose after single-read clonotypes were removed. This fraction held mixed bone marrow immune cells after CD138-negative sorting.

The specimen sequenced was a population of CD138-negative cells sorted from bone marrow. This rearrangement joins TRBV6-6 to TRBJ1-6; no clear D. The source of this sequence is a donor over 35 with multiple myeloma. The DNA for the CDR3 is TGTGCCAGCAGCTTGGGTCACAAAGGTTCACCCCTCCACTTT. Amino acid sequence: CASSLGHKGSPLHF.